This TCR beta chain was captured in a study of cytomegalovirus exposure and HLA in healthy donors. Study in general: The approximately 720 first-cohort repertoires and the roughly 130 validation repertoires shared the same platform, a later analysis reported.

Libraries were prepared by immunoSEQ multiplex PCR; TCRdb keeps only in-frame clonotypes and omits some of them. This repertoire shows about 220,000 clones, 80% to 95% found once; its top ten account for 0.85% to 1.2%. Findings of the study overall: In vitro data verified three CMV-associated chains as specific for CMV antigens.

Details on this clone: The antigen remains unidentified.

V lost 3 bases, J lost 4 bases, and 14 bases lay in between. This CDR3 contains 16 residues. CDR1 and CDR2 from the germline V gene are SGHDT and YYEEEE. The clonotype comes from a woman between 18 and 29 years old in good health and CMV-seronegative. The V call is TRBV5-6, the J call TRBJ1-6; a weak D match, TRBD1 (6 bases). The sample comprised PBMCs. CDR3 sequence (DNA): TGTGCCAGCAGCTCCGAACAGGGTCCTTATAATTCACCCCTCCACTTT. It is translated as CASSSEQGPYNSPLHF.